The clone carrying this TCR beta chain was recorded only once. Produced via immunoSEQ multiplex PCR; TCRdb's table is partial and in-frame only. Among 150,000 to 200,000 clones listed, just over 90% were seen once. This sample is drawn from a study of T cell responses to AZD1222 COVID-19 vaccine. The CDR3 sequence is 13 residues long. V was clipped by 1 base and J by 5 bases, with 9 bases between them. Germline-derived CDR1 and CDR2 are LNHDA and SQIVND (reference sequence). The genes are TRBV19 and TRBJ2-7, with D possibly being TRBD1 (5 bases). The TCR sequence derives from an adult in good health. The source material was peripheral blood, sampled on day 0 of AZD1222 vaccination. The chain's CDR3 is CASSIGQRNEQYF. CDR3 nucleotides: TGTGCCAGTAGTATAGGACAGAGAAACGAGCAGTACTTC.